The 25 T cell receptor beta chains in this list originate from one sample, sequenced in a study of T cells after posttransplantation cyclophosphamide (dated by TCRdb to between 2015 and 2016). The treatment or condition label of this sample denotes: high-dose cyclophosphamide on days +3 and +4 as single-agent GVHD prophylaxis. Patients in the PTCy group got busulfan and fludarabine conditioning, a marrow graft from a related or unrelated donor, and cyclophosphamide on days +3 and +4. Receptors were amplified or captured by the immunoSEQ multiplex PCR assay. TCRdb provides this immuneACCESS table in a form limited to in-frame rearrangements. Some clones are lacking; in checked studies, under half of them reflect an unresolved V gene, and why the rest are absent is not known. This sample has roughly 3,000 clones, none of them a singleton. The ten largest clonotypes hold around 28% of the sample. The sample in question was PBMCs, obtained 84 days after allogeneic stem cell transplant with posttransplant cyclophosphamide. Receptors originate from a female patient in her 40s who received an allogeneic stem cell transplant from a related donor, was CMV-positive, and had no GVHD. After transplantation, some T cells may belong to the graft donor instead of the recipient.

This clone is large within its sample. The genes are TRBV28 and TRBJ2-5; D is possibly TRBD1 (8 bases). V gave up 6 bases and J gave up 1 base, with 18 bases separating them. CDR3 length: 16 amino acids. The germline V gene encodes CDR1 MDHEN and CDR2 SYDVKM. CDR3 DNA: TGTGCCAGCAGGATCGGACAGGGAGGGGTCCAAGAGACCCAGTACTTC. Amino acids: CASRIGQGGVQETQYF.

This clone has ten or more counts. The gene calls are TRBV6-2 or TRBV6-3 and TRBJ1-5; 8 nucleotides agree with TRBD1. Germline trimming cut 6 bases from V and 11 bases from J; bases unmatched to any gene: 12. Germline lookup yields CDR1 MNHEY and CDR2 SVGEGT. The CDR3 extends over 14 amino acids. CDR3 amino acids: CASSTSGGGQAQHF. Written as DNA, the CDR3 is TGTGCCAGCAGCACCTCTGGGGGGGGACAGGCCCAGCATTTT.

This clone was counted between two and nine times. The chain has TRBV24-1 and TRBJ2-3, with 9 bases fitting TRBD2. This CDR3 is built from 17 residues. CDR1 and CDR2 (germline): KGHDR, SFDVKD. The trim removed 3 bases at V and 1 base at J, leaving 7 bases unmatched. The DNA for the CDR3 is TGTGCCACCAGTGATGGTTCACAGCGGGGGGGCACAGATACGCAGTATTTT. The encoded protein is CATSDGSQRGGTDTQYF.

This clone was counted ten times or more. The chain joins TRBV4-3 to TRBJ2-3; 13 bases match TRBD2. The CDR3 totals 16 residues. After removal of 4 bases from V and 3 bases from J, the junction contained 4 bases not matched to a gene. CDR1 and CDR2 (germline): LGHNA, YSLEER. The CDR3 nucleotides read TGCGCCAGCAGCCCACCGGGACTAGCGGGGACAGATACGCAGTATTTT. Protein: CASSPPGLAGTDTQYF.

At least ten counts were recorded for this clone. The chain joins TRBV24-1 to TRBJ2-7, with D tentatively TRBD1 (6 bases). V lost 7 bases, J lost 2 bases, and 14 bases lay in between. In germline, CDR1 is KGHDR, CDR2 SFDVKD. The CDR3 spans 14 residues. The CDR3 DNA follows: TGTGCCACCAGCTTCGACAGGCTCACCTACGAGCAGTACTTC. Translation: CATSFDRLTYEQYF.

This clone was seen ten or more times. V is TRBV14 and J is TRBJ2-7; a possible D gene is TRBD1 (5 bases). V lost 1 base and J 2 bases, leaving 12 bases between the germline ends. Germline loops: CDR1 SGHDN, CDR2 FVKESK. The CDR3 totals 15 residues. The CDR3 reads CASSQADRPAYEQYF. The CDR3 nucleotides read TGTGCCAGCAGCCAAGCCGACAGACCTGCCTACGAGCAGTACTTC.

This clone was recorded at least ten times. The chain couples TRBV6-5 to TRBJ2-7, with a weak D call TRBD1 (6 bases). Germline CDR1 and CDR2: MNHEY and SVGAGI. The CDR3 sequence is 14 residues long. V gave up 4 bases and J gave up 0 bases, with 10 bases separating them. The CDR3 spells CASSLRTASYEQYF. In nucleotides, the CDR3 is TGTGCCAGCAGTTTAAGGACAGCCTCCTACGAGCAGTACTTC.

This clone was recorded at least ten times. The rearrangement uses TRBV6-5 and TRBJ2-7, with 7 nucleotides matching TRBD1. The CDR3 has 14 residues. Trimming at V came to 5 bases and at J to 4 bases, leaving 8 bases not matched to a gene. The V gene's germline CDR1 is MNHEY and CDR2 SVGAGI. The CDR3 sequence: CASSRGPSPYEQYF. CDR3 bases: TGTGCCAGCAGTAGGGGGCCCTCCCCGTACGAGCAGTACTTC.

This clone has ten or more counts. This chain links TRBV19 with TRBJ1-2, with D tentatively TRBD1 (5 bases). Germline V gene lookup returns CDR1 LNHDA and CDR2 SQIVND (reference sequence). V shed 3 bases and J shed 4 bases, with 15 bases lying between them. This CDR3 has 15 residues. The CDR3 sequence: CASSMGPGGVYGYTF. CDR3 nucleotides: TGTGCCAGTAGTATGGGTCCCGGAGGGGTCTATGGCTACACCTTC.

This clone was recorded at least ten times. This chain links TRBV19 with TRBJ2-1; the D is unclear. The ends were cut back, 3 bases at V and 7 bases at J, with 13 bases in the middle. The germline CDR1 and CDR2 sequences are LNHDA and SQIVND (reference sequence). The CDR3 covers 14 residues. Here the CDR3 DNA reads TGTGCCAGTAGTATTTATCCCTCCCGGAATGAGCAGTTCTTC. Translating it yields CASSIYPSRNEQFF.

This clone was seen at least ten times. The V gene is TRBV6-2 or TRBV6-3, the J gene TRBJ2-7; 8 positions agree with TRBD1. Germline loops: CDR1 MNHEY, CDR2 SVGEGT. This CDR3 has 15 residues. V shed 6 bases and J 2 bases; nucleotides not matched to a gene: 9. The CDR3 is CASRSSGTGTYEQYF. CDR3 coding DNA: TGTGCCAGCAGGAGCTCCGGGACAGGAACCTACGAGCAGTACTTC.

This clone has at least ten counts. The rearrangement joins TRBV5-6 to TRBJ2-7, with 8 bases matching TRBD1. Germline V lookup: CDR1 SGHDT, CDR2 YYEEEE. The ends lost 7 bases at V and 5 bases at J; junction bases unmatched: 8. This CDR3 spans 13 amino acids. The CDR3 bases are TGTGCCAGCGTCCGACAGGGGTTCGACGAGCAGTACTTC. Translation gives CASVRQGFDEQYF.

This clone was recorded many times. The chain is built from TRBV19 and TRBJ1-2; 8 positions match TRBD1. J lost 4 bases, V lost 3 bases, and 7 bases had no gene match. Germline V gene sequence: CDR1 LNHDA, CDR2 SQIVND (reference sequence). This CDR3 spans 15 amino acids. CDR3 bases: TGTGCCAGTAGTATCGGCAGGGGGCAGGTCTATGGCTACACCTTC. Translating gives CASSIGRGQVYGYTF.

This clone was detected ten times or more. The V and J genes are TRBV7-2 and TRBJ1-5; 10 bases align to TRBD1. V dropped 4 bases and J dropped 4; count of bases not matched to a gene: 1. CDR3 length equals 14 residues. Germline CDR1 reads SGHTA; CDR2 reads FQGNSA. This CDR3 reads CASSWTGGNQPQHF. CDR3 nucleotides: TGTGCCAGCAGCTGGACAGGGGGAAATCAGCCCCAGCATTTT.

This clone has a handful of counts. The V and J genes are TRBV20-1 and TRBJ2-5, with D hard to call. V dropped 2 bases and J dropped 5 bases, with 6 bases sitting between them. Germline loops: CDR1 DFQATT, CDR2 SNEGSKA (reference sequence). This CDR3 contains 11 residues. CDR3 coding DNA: TGCAGTGCTAGACCAGGCGAGACCCAGTACTTC. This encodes CSARPGETQYF.

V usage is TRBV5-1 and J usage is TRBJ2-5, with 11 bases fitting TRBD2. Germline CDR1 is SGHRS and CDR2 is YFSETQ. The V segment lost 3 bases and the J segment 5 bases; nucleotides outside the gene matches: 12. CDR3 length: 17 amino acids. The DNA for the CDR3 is TGCGCCAGCAGCTCGACTAGCGGGGTCCCGGGGAGGGAGACCCAGTACTTC. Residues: CASSSTSGVPGRETQYF.

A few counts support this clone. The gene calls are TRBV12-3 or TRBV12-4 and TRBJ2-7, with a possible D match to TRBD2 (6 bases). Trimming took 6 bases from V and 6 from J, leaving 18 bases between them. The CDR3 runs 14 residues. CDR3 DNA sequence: TGTGCCAGCAGGGCACGGGGGAGTTCCGCCGAGCAGTACTTC. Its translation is CASRARGSSAEQYF.

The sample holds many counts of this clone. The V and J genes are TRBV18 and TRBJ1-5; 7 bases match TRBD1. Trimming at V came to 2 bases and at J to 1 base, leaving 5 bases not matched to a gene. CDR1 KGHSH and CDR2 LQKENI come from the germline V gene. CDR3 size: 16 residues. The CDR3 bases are TGTGCCAGCTCACCAGTTGCAGGGGGAAGCAATCAGCCCCAGCATTTT. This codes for CASSPVAGGSNQPQHF.

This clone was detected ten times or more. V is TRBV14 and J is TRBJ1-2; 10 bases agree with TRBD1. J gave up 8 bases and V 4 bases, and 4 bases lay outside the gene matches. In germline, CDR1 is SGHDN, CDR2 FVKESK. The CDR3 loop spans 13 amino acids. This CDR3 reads CASSRQGAPGYTF. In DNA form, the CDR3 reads TGTGCCAGCAGCCGACAGGGGGCTCCCGGCTACACCTTC.

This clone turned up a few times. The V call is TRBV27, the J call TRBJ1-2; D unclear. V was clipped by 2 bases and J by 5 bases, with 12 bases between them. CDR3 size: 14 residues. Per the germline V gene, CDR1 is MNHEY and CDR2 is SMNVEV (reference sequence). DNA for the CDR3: TGTGCCAGCAGTTTAGGACTCAAACATTATGGCTACACCTTC. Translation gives CASSLGLKHYGYTF.

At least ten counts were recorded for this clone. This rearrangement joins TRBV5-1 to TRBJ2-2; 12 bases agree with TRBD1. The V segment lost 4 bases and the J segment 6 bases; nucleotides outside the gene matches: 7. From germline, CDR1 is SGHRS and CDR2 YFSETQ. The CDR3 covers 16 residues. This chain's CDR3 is CASSAEGQGASGELFF. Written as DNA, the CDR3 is TGCGCCAGCAGCGCGGAGGGACAGGGGGCTTCCGGGGAGCTGTTTTTT.

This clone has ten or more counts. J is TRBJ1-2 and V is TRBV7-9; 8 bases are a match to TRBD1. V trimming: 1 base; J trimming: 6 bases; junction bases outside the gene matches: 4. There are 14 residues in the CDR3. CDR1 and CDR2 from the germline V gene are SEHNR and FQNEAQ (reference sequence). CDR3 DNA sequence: TGTGCCAGCAGCTTAGGCAGGGGGCAGGATGGCTACACCTTC. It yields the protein CASSLGRGQDGYTF.

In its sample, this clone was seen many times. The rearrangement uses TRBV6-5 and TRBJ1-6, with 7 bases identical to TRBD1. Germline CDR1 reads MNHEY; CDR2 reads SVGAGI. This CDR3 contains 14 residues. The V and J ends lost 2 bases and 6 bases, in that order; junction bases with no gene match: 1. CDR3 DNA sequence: TGTGCCAGCAGTTACCGGGACAGTAATTCACCCCTCCACTTT. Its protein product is CASSYRDSNSPLHF.

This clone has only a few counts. CDR3 DNA sequence: TGTGCCATCAGTTTCGGACAGGAGACGGCCTACGAGCAGTACTTC. Amino acid sequence: CAISFGQETAYEQYF. This chain connects TRBV9 to TRBJ2-7, with 7 bases that match TRBD1. The CDR3 has 15 residues. Trimming removed 9 bases from V and 2 bases from J; junction bases left unmatched: 14. In germline, CDR1 is SGDLS, CDR2 YYNGEE.

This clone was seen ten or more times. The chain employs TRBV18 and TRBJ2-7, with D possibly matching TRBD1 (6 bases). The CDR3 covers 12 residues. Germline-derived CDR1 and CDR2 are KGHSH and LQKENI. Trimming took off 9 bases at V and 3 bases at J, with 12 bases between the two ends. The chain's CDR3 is CASAGTNYEQYF. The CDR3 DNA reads TGTGCCAGTGCCGGGACAAACTACGAGCAGTACTTC.